The TCR beta chain described here comes from a study of human T cells and chemical hapten exposure (dated by TCRdb to the early 2020s). As for the study more broadly: For sensitization, 2% DPC in acetone was applied to an approximately 2 cm by approximately 2 cm area of upper inner arm skin. For TCR sequencing, blood came from about 29 alopecia patients at anywhere from one to four time points (pre-sensitization, 2, 6 and 24 weeks). Libraries were combined into a pool for sequencing, and differences in TCR yield between samples came mainly from small differences in library volumes within the pool. Most of the patients in the cohort were female, and the cohort covered alopecia areata with under or over 50% scalp involvement, alopecia totalis and alopecia universalis. For every blood RNA sample, sequencing covered both the TCR alpha and TCR beta chains. Blood samples were taken from patients before sensitization (week 0) and at 2, 6 and about 24 weeks after DPC sensitization. This study followed changes in the peripheral blood TCR repertoire in vivo during primary and secondary sensitization of alopecia patients to the hapten diphenylcyclopropenone (DPC). Throughout the roughly 24-week study period, patients were also given weekly therapeutic DPC doses on the scalp. Patch testing was done on the upper back using Finn chambers containing 0.01% DPC, and results were scored after 6 days according to International Contact Dermatitis Research Group standards.

As encoded in the germline V gene, CDR1 is MDHEN while CDR2 is SYDVKM. Counted from cysteine to phenylalanine, this CDR3 has 20 amino acids. Only the CDR3 DNA is retained, 60 bases long and in frame from the first base. A distance of 23 bases separates the germline ends of V and J, which lose 2 bases and 0 bases respectively. What this sample's time point label stands for: pre-sensitization, week 0. In light of the paper, this sample's treatment or condition label describes: therapeutic diphenylcyclopropenone sensitization with weekly scalp DPC. Total RNA was extracted from unfractionated whole blood that had been collected in Tempus Blood RNA tubes. At every patch-test visit, the blood draw took place before the patch test was put on. Patients were considered eligible if aged 18 to 70, diagnosed with alopecia and deemed suitable for DPC therapy, and patients were excluded if pregnant. What the research found in general, with its limitations: The number of PT1 expanded TCRs positively correlated with patch test score, significant at thresholds 8, 16 and 32 but not 4. Significantly more large CDR3 similarity clusters were formed by expanded TCRs than by pre-sensitization or healthy control sets, consistent with antigen-driven responses. Because every patient had alopecia, a presumed autoimmune disease, the patients' immune response might differ from that of healthy individuals. Repeated subsampling changed both the strength of the expansion versus patch-test correlation and the threshold at which the correlation became significant. DPC sensitization did not change how many TCRs were above 1 in 1000 frequency, and no evidence was found of alterations in global repertoire structure.

About this clonotype itself: Its antigen target is currently unknown. No base quality values were provided; no much bigger clone lies one nucleotide off.

Library creation used RACE. TCRdb names NextSeq 500 as the instrument used. During library preparation, unique molecular identifiers were attached to individual cDNA molecules so that TCRs could be counted quantitatively and reproducibly. The paper's processing steps were these. The median number of TCRs per sample was 95,638, ranging from about 20,000 to 690,600. V, J and CDR3 annotation of the TCR reads was carried out using the Decombinator software suite. To make PS versus PT1 abundance plots, every sample was subsampled to the same number of TCRs (28,000). TCRs were defined as expanded if absent before sensitization and observed at least eight times at the 2-week time point. Starting from the raw public reads, TCRdb applied fastp trimming at Q25, assembled clones with MiXCR and retained in-frame beta chains. When rows share a CDR3 protein, they turn into one entry using the most common DNA and genes. Clone size and V and J calls follow TCRdb, not the original study. This sample lists tens of thousands of distinct CDR3 sequences; 9.6% were detected once. The top ten hold approximately 9.7% of the sample.

The TCR was taken from a woman aged 25 to 39 with alopecia areata. Some clones in this sample may be carry-over from other donors' samples. This chain joins TRBV28 to TRBJ1-5, with a weak D call of TRBD1 (5 bases match). The source material was whole blood, sampled in connection with sensitization to the hapten diphenylcyclopropenone (DPC). DNA sequence: TGTGCCAGCAGTTTACAATTTACCAGGGCCGGGGGGAATAGCAATCAGCCCCAGCATTTT. It codes for CASSLQFTRAGGNSNQPQHF.